This paragraph covers one T cell receptor (beta chain) sequence. Produced via immunoSEQ multiplex PCR; TCRdb's table is partial and in-frame only. The table lists about 240,000 clones, 86% of them singletons. The source of the sample is a study of blood T cell repertoires in COVID-19. At the level of the study: PBMCs, B-cell-depleted T cells, or T cells provided the cDNA or gDNA that made up the material.

Sequencing input: peripheral blood. The TCR comes from a woman aged 50 to 60 with COVID-19, enrolled during active disease.

CDR3 protein: CASSRQGVEEQYF. The CDR3 DNA reads TGTGCCAGCAGTCGACAGGGGGTAGAGGAGCAGTACTTC. The genes are TRBV6-2 or TRBV6-3 and TRBJ2-7; 9 bases match TRBD1. The germline V gene encodes CDR1 MNHEY and CDR2 SVGEGT. Germline trimming cut 5 bases from V and 7 bases from J; bases unmatched to any gene: 6. CDR3 length: 13 residues.